The 10 T cell receptor beta chains in this list originate from one sample, sequenced in a study of OX40 agonist ivuxolimab in advanced cancers. Here immunoSEQ multiplex PCR was the method, and the copy in TCRdb shows in-frame clones only, minus some. The sample consists of approximately 70,000 clones, about 85% of them appearing once. Source: CD4+ or CD8+ T cells sorted from blood, taken in a trial of the OX40 agonist ivuxolimab. These receptors were taken from an adult with an advanced solid tumor such as melanoma, head and neck, liver or kidney cancer.

V is TRBV18 and J is TRBJ2-3; D perhaps matches TRBD1 (6 bases). V dropped 5 bases and J dropped 0 bases, with 18 bases sitting between them. This CDR3 comprises 17 residues. Germline V gene lookup returns CDR1 KGHSH and CDR2 LQKENI. The CDR3 region has the DNA TGTGCCAGCTCAATTGATAGACTGGGGGCAAGCACAGATACGCAGTATTTT. Residues: CASSIDRLGASTDTQYF.

The gene calls are TRBV11-2 and TRBJ1-1, with D unclear. Germline assignment: CDR1 SGHAT and CDR2 FQNNGV. This CDR3 has 14 amino acids. Trimming left V 1 base short and J 3 bases short, with 9 bases between. This CDR3 is CASSLGADYTEAFF. Written as DNA, the CDR3 is TGTGCCAGCAGCTTAGGAGCAGACTACACTGAAGCTTTCTTT.

This clone was found once. The chain combines TRBV19 with TRBJ2-2; 8 bases agree with TRBD1. This CDR3 has 15 residues. The V segment lost 6 bases and the J segment 7 bases; nucleotides outside the gene matches: 10. Germline V gene data show CDR1 as LNHDA and CDR2 as SQIVND (reference sequence). DNA for the CDR3: TGTGCCAGTAGCCAGGGGGCAGTGATGTACGGGGAGCTGTTTTTT. Its protein product is CASSQGAVMYGELFF.

The chain carries TRBV19 and TRBJ1-5; no clear D gene. The CDR3 is 15 amino acids. Germline V gene sequence: CDR1 LNHDA, CDR2 SQIVND (reference sequence). Trimming removed 0 bases at V and 4 bases at J, with 10 bases between. CDR3 in amino acids: CASSIESSGNQPQHF. CDR3 DNA sequence: TGTGCCAGTAGTATAGAGAGCTCGGGAAATCAGCCCCAGCATTTT.

The CDR3 sequence: CASAELADTDTQYF. CDR3 in DNA: TGTGCCAGCGCCGAACTAGCGGACACAGATACGCAGTATTTT. The V gene is TRBV7-6, the J gene TRBJ2-3; 8 bases are a match to TRBD2. J gave up 2 bases and V 8 bases, and 6 bases lay outside the gene matches. The germline V gene encodes CDR1 SGHVS and CDR2 FNYEAQ. This CDR3 is built from 14 residues.

This clone was recorded only once. The chain has TRBV2 and TRBJ2-2; 8 bases agree with TRBD2. Germline V gene data show CDR1 as SNHLY and CDR2 as FYNNEI. V was pared by 2 bases and J by 3 bases, with 5 bases of the junction left unmatched. This CDR3 contains 16 residues. The CDR3 reads CASSESGGTHTGELFF. DNA for the CDR3: TGTGCCAGCAGTGAATCGGGGGGGACCCACACCGGGGAGCTGTTTTTT.

The rearrangement links TRBV29-1 to TRBJ1-1; D uncertain. The germline V gene encodes CDR1 SQVTM and CDR2 ANQGSEA. The CDR3 has 12 residues. The V end lost 7 bases, the J end lost 1 base, and 10 bases lay between the germline ends. CDR3 protein: CSGSGTNTEAFF. As DNA, the CDR3 is TGCAGCGGTTCGGGAACGAACACTGAAGCTTTCTTT. Based on the CDR3 plus reference TRBV29-1 and TRBJ1-1, the full variable domain is SAVISQKPSRDICQRGTSLTIQCQVDSQVTMMFWYRQQPGQSLTLIATANQGSEATYESGFVIDKFPISRPNLTFSTLTVSNMSPEDSSIYLCSGSGTNTEAFFGQGTRLTVV.

The chain links TRBV5-1 to TRBJ1-2; a weak D match, TRBD1 (5 bases). Germline-derived CDR1 and CDR2 are SGHRS and YFSETQ. The CDR3 is 16 residues long. V shed 3 bases and J shed 0 bases, with 15 bases lying between them. CDR3 loop: CASSSALRETNYGYTF. The CDR3 nucleotides read TGCGCCAGCAGCTCAGCCCTCAGGGAAACTAACTATGGCTACACCTTC.

This sequence joins TRBV27 and TRBJ2-3; D unclear. Germline V gene sequence: CDR1 MNHEY, CDR2 SMNVEV (reference sequence). V dropped 4 bases and J dropped 2 bases, with 7 bases sitting between them. This CDR3 comprises 13 residues. For the CDR3, the DNA is TGTGCCAGCAGTTCGATCTTCACAGATACGCAGTATTTT. It is translated as CASSSIFTDTQYF.

V gene TRBV29-1 combines with J gene TRBJ1-2, with 7 positions matching TRBD1. CDR1 and CDR2 from the germline V gene are SQVTM and ANQGSEA. This CDR3 is built from 13 residues. The V segment lost 2 bases and the J segment 6 bases; nucleotides outside the gene matches: 6. The CDR3 DNA follows: TGCAGCGTTGAAAGGGGACAGTCTAATGGCTACACCTTC. Translating gives CSVERGQSNGYTF.